One sample yielded the 7 T cell receptor beta chains listed below, sequenced in a study of OX40 agonist ivuxolimab in advanced cancers. Generated by immunoSEQ multiplex PCR, the TCRdb table keeps only in-frame clones and is missing some. The sample consists of under 70,000 clones, about nine tenths of them appearing once. The material sequenced was CD4+ or CD8+ T cells sorted from blood, taken in a trial of the OX40 agonist ivuxolimab. These TCRs come from an adult with an advanced solid tumor such as melanoma, head and neck, liver or kidney cancer.

V is TRBV11-3 and J is TRBJ2-1; 9 bases line up with TRBD2. Germline V CDR1 and CDR2: SGHNT, YENEEA. The CDR3 consists of 15 residues. The trim removed 5 bases at V and 6 bases at J, leaving 8 bases unmatched. The CDR3 nucleotides read TGTGCCAGCAGCCAGAAGCGGGAGGTCAGCAATGAGCAGTTCTTC. Translating gives CASSQKREVSNEQFF.

V and J are TRBV5-8 and TRBJ1-5; 11 bases align to TRBD1. The germline V gene encodes CDR1 SGHTS and CDR2 YDEGEE. V trimming: 0 bases; J trimming: 6 bases; junction bases outside the gene matches: 5. CDR3 length equals 16 residues. CDR3 region: CASSLVGTGGGQPQHF. In DNA, the CDR3 is TGTGCCAGCAGCTTGGTCGGGACAGGGGGTGGTCAGCCCCAGCATTTT.

The chain links TRBV7-6 to TRBJ1-4; 8 nucleotides agree with TRBD1. CDR3 length: 18 amino acids. CDR1 and CDR2 (germline): SGHVS, FNYEAQ. Trimming took 4 bases from V and 2 from J; bases not matched to a gene: 12. The CDR3 DNA reads as TGTGCCAGCAGCTCCTTCCCCAGGGGGCGCGGGACTAATGAAAAACTGTTTTTT. Translation gives CASSSFPRGRGTNEKLFF.

The chain combines TRBV11-2 with TRBJ2-7, with 11 bases aligning to TRBD1. J was trimmed by 6 bases and V by 2 bases; bases with no gene match: 6. This CDR3 contains 15 residues. Germline V CDR1 and CDR2: SGHAT, FQNNGV. DNA for the CDR3: TGTGCCAGCAGCTTACTGGGACAGGGGGAATTCGAGCAGTACTTC. Translating gives CASSLLGQGEFEQYF.

This chain joins TRBV2 and TRBJ2-5, with 7 bases aligning to TRBD2. The CDR3 contains 15 residues. J was trimmed by 2 bases and V by 0 bases; bases with no gene match: 3. Germline values: CDR1 SNHLY, CDR2 FYNNEI. CDR3 bases: TGTGCCAGCAGTGAAGCTAAAGCGGGGCAAGAGACCCAGTACTTC. It is translated as CASSEAKAGQETQYF.

This clone occurred once. The chain carries TRBV7-9 and TRBJ2-5; 8 bases are a match to TRBD1. V shed 6 bases and J 4 bases; nucleotides not matched to a gene: 7. From germline, CDR1 is SEHNR and CDR2 FQNEAQ (reference sequence). CDR3 length equals 14 residues. In nucleotides, the CDR3 is TGTGCCAGCAGGGAGGACAGGGCTTTAGAGACCCAGTACTTC. Amino acids: CASREDRALETQYF.

This sequence joins TRBV7-3 and TRBJ1-1; unclear D gene. From germline, CDR1 is SGHTA and CDR2 FQGTGA. V shed 5 bases and J shed 1 base, with 8 bases lying between them. This CDR3 comprises 13 residues. The CDR3 is CASSPSGNTEAFF. DNA of the CDR3: TGTGCCAGCAGCCCCTCGGGGAACACTGAAGCTTTCTTT.